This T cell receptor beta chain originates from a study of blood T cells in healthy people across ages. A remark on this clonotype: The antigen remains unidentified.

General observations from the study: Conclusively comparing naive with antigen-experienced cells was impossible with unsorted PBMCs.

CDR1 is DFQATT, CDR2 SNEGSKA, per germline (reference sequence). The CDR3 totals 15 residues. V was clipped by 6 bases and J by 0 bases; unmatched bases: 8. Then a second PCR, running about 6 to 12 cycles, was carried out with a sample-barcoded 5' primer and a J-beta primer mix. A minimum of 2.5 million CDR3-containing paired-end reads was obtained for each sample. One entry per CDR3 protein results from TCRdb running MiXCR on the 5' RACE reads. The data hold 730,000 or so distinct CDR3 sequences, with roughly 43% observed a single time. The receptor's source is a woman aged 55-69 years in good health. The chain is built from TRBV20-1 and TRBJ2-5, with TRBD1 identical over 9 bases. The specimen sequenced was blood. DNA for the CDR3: TGCAGTGCCAGCGGGACAGGGATCTACCAAGAGACCCAGTACTTC. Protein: CSASGTGIYQETQYF.